The 29 T cell receptor beta chains below come from one sample, sequenced in a study of blood T cells in healthy people across ages. Through a sample-barcoded 5' primer and a J-beta primer mix, a second PCR was run for roughly 7 to 12 cycles. TCRdb recomputed calls from the 5' RACE reads with MiXCR, one row per CDR3 protein. This table holds about a million distinct CDR3 sequences, roughly 50% found once. The sample was blood. These TCRs come from a young man in good health.

V is TRBV28 and J is TRBJ2-5; D is possibly TRBD1 or TRBD2 (5 bases each). Trimming removed 5 bases from V and 11 bases from J, with 21 bases in between. This CDR3 is built from 14 residues. Germline CDR1 reads MDHEN; CDR2 reads SYDVKM. CDR3 nucleotides: TGTGCCAGCAGTCTAAGCTCCGGGGAAGGGGAGCAGTACTTC. This translates into CASSLSSGEGEQYF.

The chain carries TRBV28 and TRBJ1-2; 7 nucleotides align to TRBD1. The CDR3 sequence is 14 residues long. The germline CDR1 and CDR2 sequences are MDHEN and SYDVKM. Trimming at V came to 7 bases and at J to 6 bases, leaving 11 bases not matched to a gene. The chain's CDR3 is CASKMSDRENGYTF. CDR3 bases: TGTGCCAGCAAAATGAGCGACAGGGAGAATGGCTACACCTTC.

The chain carries TRBV9 and TRBJ2-7; either TRBD1 or TRBD2 may supply D (6 bases each). From germline, CDR1 is SGDLS and CDR2 YYNGEE. The CDR3 consists of 17 residues. V was pared by 2 bases and J by 0 bases, with 18 bases between. This CDR3 is CASSVDPDGGGSYEQYF. Written as DNA, the CDR3 is TGTGCCAGCAGCGTCGACCCCGACGGAGGGGGCTCCTACGAGCAGTACTTC.

The rearrangement uses TRBV28 and TRBJ1-5; TRBD1 agrees at 7 bases. The CDR3 is 16 residues long. V lost 2 bases and J lost 3; bases outside the gene matches: 7. CDR1 MDHEN and CDR2 SYDVKM come from the germline V gene. For the CDR3, the DNA is TGTGCCAGCAGTTTACCCACGGACAGGTTCAATCAGCCCCAGCATTTT. This codes for CASSLPTDRFNQPQHF.

The chain employs TRBV20-1 and TRBJ2-4; 13 nucleotides align to TRBD2. Gene TRBJ2-5 matches the end of the DNA better, so the J call may be wrong. The CDR3 is 17 residues long. Germline lookup yields CDR1 DFQATT and CDR2 SNEGSKA (reference sequence). CDR3 sequence: CSATFYGLAGDQETQYF. The DNA for the CDR3 is TGCAGTGCAACGTTCTACGGACTAGCGGGGGATCAAGAGACCCAGTACTTC.

This rearrangement joins TRBV6-2 or TRBV6-3 to TRBJ1-5, with D perhaps matching TRBD1 (5 bases). The CDR3 is 13 amino acids. Germline V gene lookup returns CDR1 MNHEY and CDR2 SVGEGT. V lost 5 bases and J lost 4, with 9 bases in between. Written as DNA, the CDR3 is TGTGCCAGCAGTACAGGAACTAATCAGCCCCAGCATTTT. Translating gives CASSTGTNQPQHF.

CDR3 sequence (DNA): TGTGCCAGCAGTGAAGCGGGTGTGTTCACCGGGGAGCTGTTTTTT. This encodes CASSEAGVFTGELFF. The rearrangement joins TRBV6-1 to TRBJ2-2; D unresolved. Germline V CDR1 and CDR2: MNHNS, SASEGT. Between the trimmed V and J ends, which lost 0 bases and 4 bases, there was a span of 9 bases. CDR3 length equals 15 residues.

The V call is TRBV4-2, the J call TRBJ1-5; 7 bases line up with TRBD1. Germline V gene data show CDR1 as LGHNA and CDR2 as YNFKEQ. The CDR3 extends over 17 amino acids. V lost 1 base, J lost 4 bases, and 10 bases stayed unmatched. CDR3 residues: CASSQGGGDRSNQPQHF. The CDR3 DNA follows: TGTGCCAGCAGCCAAGGGGGAGGGGACAGAAGTAATCAGCCCCAGCATTTT.

The chain links TRBV9 to TRBJ2-5; 10 bases align to TRBD2. Germline V gene lookup returns CDR1 SGDLS and CDR2 YYNGEE. J was trimmed by 11 bases and V by 0 bases; bases with no gene match: 13. The CDR3 spans 16 residues. CDR3 amino acids: CASSVDPSGSRYEQYF. DNA of the CDR3: TGTGCCAGCAGCGTAGATCCTAGCGGGAGTAGGTATGAGCAGTACTTC.

This clonotype showed up just a few times. J is TRBJ2-7 and V is TRBV6-2 or TRBV6-3; D remains ambiguous. The germline gives CDR1 MNHEY, CDR2 SVGEGT. The V end was cut by 2 bases, the J end by 4 bases, with 6 bases between. CDR3 length: 12 amino acids. CDR3 amino acids: CASSYEVYEQYF. The CDR3 nucleotides read TGTGCCAGCAGTTACGAGGTTTACGAGCAGTACTTC.

This clonotype has a handful of counts. The chain carries TRBV3-1 and TRBJ2-1, with D tentatively TRBD2 (7 bases). Germline V gene lookup returns CDR1 LGHDT and CDR2 YNNKEL (reference sequence). V was clipped by 2 bases and J by 6 bases, with 20 bases between them. CDR3 size: 17 residues. This CDR3 reads CASSQNLGGAGLNEQFF. The CDR3 DNA reads as TGTGCCAGCAGCCAAAACCTAGGGGGAGCGGGGCTCAATGAGCAGTTCTTC.

This clonotype occurred once. This chain uses TRBV11-2 with TRBJ2-1; D is possibly TRBD2 (6 bases). Per the germline V gene, CDR1 is SGHAT and CDR2 is FQNNGV. The CDR3 has 16 residues. The germline V and J ends were trimmed by 5 bases and 0 bases, with 14 bases remaining between them. The chain's CDR3 is CASSQGLVSSYNEQFF. The CDR3 DNA sequence: TGTGCCAGCAGCCAGGGACTCGTAAGCTCCTACAATGAGCAGTTCTTC.

The chain recombines TRBV6-1 with TRBJ1-2; TRBD1 might be the D (6 bases). Between the trimmed V and J ends, which lost 6 bases and 2 bases, there was a span of 10 bases. The V gene's germline CDR1 is MNHNS and CDR2 SASEGT. The CDR3 runs 13 residues. This chain's CDR3 is CASRGDTNYGYTF. DNA of the CDR3: TGTGCCAGCAGGGGGGACACAAACTATGGCTACACCTTC.

The chain is built from TRBV7-9 and TRBJ2-6; D gene uncertain. The germline CDR1 and CDR2 sequences are SEHNR and FQNEAQ (reference sequence). V was clipped by 3 bases and J by 2 bases, with 5 bases between them. The CDR3 loop spans 14 amino acids. CDR3 DNA: TGTGCCAGCAGCTTCGCTGCTGGGGCCAACGTCCTGACTTTC. It codes for CASSFAAGANVLTF.

This chain joins TRBV6-5 and TRBJ2-7; 10 bases fit TRBD1. Germline V gene data show CDR1 as MNHEY and CDR2 as SVGAGI. The length of the CDR3 is 14 residues. V was pared by 2 bases and J by 3 bases, with 1 base of the junction left unmatched. The CDR3 nucleotides read TGTGCCAGCAGTTACGGACAGGGGGTCTACGAGCAGTACTTC. It encodes CASSYGQGVYEQYF.

The chain recombines TRBV6-5 with TRBJ2-2; D is undetermined. The CDR3 contains 16 residues. Trimming shortened V by 6 bases and J by 0 bases, and 14 bases separated the two germline ends. Germline CDR1 MNHEY, CDR2 SVGAGI. The CDR3 region is CASSKGAHPNTGELFF. The CDR3 DNA follows: TGTGCCAGCAGCAAAGGAGCCCATCCGAACACCGGGGAGCTGTTTTTT.

The chain has TRBV24-1 and TRBJ1-2, with 9 positions matching TRBD1. V shed 2 bases and J 7 bases; nucleotides not matched to a gene: 7. The CDR3 has 15 amino acids. Germline assignment: CDR1 KGHDR and CDR2 SFDVKD. CDR3 nucleotide sequence: TGTGCCACCAGTGATTCGGGACAGGGACCCTCTGGCTACACCTTC. Amino acid sequence: CATSDSGQGPSGYTF.

This chain uses TRBV27 with TRBJ1-4; 8 bases agree with TRBD1. The length of the CDR3 is 18 residues. Looked up from germline, CDR1 is MNHEY and CDR2 is SMNVEV (reference sequence). The J segment lost 0 bases and the V segment lost 6 bases, leaving 12 bases of the junction unmatched. The CDR3 protein is CASSPDRGSTATNEKLFF. CDR3 in DNA: TGTGCCAGCAGCCCCGACAGGGGCTCTACCGCAACTAATGAAAAACTGTTTTTT.

Many counts were recorded for this clonotype. This chain links TRBV6-2 or TRBV6-3 with TRBJ2-7; no clear D. CDR1 is MNHEY, CDR2 SVGEGT, per germline. This CDR3 region has 14 residues. V was trimmed by 7 bases and J by 0 bases, leaving 13 bases between them. CDR3: CASTPRVNSYEQYF. The CDR3 DNA reads as TGTGCCAGCACTCCTCGGGTTAACTCCTACGAGCAGTACTTC.

This clonotype was found a few times. The chain has TRBV28 and TRBJ2-7; D is ambiguous. The CDR3 spans 15 residues. Deletions cut 8 bases from V and 0 bases from J, with 17 bases between. The germline CDR1 and CDR2 sequences are MDHEN and SYDVKM. CDR3 residues: CASWSQGPSSYEQYF. DNA of the CDR3: TGTGCCAGCTGGTCCCAAGGACCAAGCTCCTACGAGCAGTACTTC.

V is TRBV28 and J is TRBJ1-4; D ambiguous. This CDR3 contains 12 residues. Trimming took off 5 bases at V and 14 bases at J, with 15 bases between the two ends. Germline V lookup: CDR1 MDHEN, CDR2 SYDVKM. CDR3 DNA sequence: TGTGCCAGCAGTCAAACAGCATGGGCTCTGTTTTTT. Its translation: CASSQTAWALFF.

Only a few counts were recorded for this clonotype. This chain joins TRBV12-3 or TRBV12-4 and TRBJ2-4; TRBD2 aligns across 10 bases. The CDR3 is 15 residues long. Trimming took 5 bases from V and 6 from J; bases not matched to a gene: 7. The CDR3 bases are TGTGCCAGCAGTCTGGCGGGGACTAGCGCAAACATTCAGTACTTC. Translated, it gives CASSLAGTSANIQYF.

This clonotype appeared a single time. This CDR3 is CAIKRGGSYNEQFF. The DNA for the CDR3 is TGTGCCATCAAGCGGGGGGGCTCCTACAATGAGCAGTTCTTC. The chain employs TRBV10-3 and TRBJ2-1, with 10 bases that match TRBD2. This CDR3 region has 14 residues. The germline gives CDR1 ENHRY, CDR2 SYGVKD. V shed 7 bases and J 0 bases; nucleotides not matched to a gene: 0.

This clonotype was counted a few times. The rearrangement links TRBV30 to TRBJ2-7, with 9 bases aligning to TRBD1. From germline, CDR1 is GTSNPN and CDR2 SVGIG (reference sequence). V was clipped by 5 bases and J by 1 base; unmatched bases: 9. The CDR3 consists of 15 residues. The CDR3 nucleotides read TGTGCCTGGGTCTACCCGGACAGGGGTTCCTACGAGCAGTACTTC. This codes for CAWVYPDRGSYEQYF.

This chain uses TRBV19 with TRBJ2-7, with D possibly matching TRBD2 (6 bases). CDR3 size: 15 residues. V lost 6 bases, J lost 7 bases, and 22 bases lay in between. The germline V gene encodes CDR1 LNHDA and CDR2 SQIVND (reference sequence). CDR3 in DNA: TGTGCCAGTAGAACGTGGGGAGGCGGGTACAATGAGCAGTACTTC. Protein product: CASRTWGGGYNEQYF.

This chain uses TRBV25-1 with TRBJ1-2, with D perhaps TRBD1 (5 bases). V dropped 7 bases and J dropped 6 bases, with 12 bases sitting between them. This CDR3 is 12 amino acids long. Germline V lookup: CDR1 MGHDK, CDR2 SYGVNS. The CDR3 DNA is TGTGCCAGCACAGAGGTGGGGGATGGCTACACCTTC. Translation gives CASTEVGDGYTF.

The count of this clonotype is one. The V call is TRBV27, the J call TRBJ1-5, with D unresolved. In germline, CDR1 is MNHEY, CDR2 SMNVEV (reference sequence). The V gene lost 5 bases and the J gene lost 7 bases, with 12 bases spanning the gap. The CDR3 loop spans 13 amino acids. The CDR3 region is CASSVRAEQPQHF. CDR3 nucleotides: TGTGCCAGCAGTGTAAGGGCCGAGCAGCCCCAGCATTTT.

There are a few counts of this clonotype. The CDR3 sequence: CASSQDTGNTGELFF. The CDR3 coding sequence is TGTGCCAGCAGCCAAGATACGGGGAACACCGGGGAGCTGTTTTTT. This chain uses TRBV4-2 with TRBJ2-2, with D hard to call. The germline CDR1 and CDR2 sequences are LGHNA and YNFKEQ. Trimming took off 0 bases at V and 1 base at J, with 6 bases between the two ends. The CDR3 extends over 15 amino acids.

The chain couples TRBV7-2 to TRBJ2-4; D possibly corresponds to TRBD1 (5 bases). The J call may be wrong; the DNA end is better matched by TRBJ2-7. Germline CDR1 is SGHTA and CDR2 is FQGNSA. The CDR3 extends over 14 amino acids. CDR3 coding DNA: TGTGCCAGCAGCTTAGTCTGGACATCCTACGAGCAGTACTTC. The encoded protein is CASSLVWTSYEQYF.